Listed below are T cell receptor beta chains from one sample, sequenced in a study of blood T cells in healthy people across ages. In TCRdb, the 5' RACE reads were re-called with MiXCR into one record per CDR3 protein. This sample carries 1.4 million to 1.5 million distinct CDR3 sequences, roughly 40% of them seen once, and the ten largest clones take 7.9%. The sequencing sample was made of blood. The receptors were gathered from a young woman in good health. The CDR3 runs from the conserved cysteine through the conserved F or W. Fields, in order: J gene, V gene, clone size, D gene, CDR3 DNA, CDR3 protein. The D gene is left open where the match is weak. Clone size, where shown, is once, few, many, or a class for clones that have expanded.

TRBJ1-2	TRBV10-3	.	.	TGTGCCATCAGAGAGTCCCCGGTCGGTTCCTATGGCTACACCTTC	CAIRESPVGSYGYTF
TRBJ1-6	TRBV7-9	few	.	TGTGCCAGCAGCTTCATGCCCGCAGGGGACAATTCACCCCTCCACTTT	CASSFMPAGDNSPLHF
TRBJ1-1	TRBV7-3	.	.	TGTGCCAGCAGCCGAGGGGAGAGCACTGAAGCTTTCTTT	CASSRGESTEAFF
TRBJ2-1	TRBV9	once	TRBD2	TGTGCCAGCAGCGCCCATCCCACTAGCGGGGGCCTAAATGAGCAGTTCTTC	CASSAHPTSGGLNEQFF
TRBJ1-2	TRBV19	.	TRBD1	TGTGCCAGTAGCCGAGGGGGCTTCGGCTATGGCTACACCTTC	CASSRGGFGYGYTF
TRBJ1-2	TRBV7-3	.	.	TGTGCCAGCACCTGGGGGGGGGCGCTTCACTATGGCTACACCTTC	CASTWGGALHYGYTF
TRBJ2-7	TRBV12-3/TRBV12-4	few	.	TGTGCCAGCAGTCGGACTGTGAACTACGAGCAGTACTTC	CASSRTVNYEQYF
TRBJ2-1	TRBV2	.	.	TGTGCCAGCAGTTCGGATAGCTACTACAATGAGCAGTTCTTC	CASSSDSYYNEQFF
TRBJ1-4	TRBV7-9	.	.	TGTGCCAGCGGAACATATACGGACAATGAAAAACTGTTTTTT	CASGTYTDNEKLFF
TRBJ2-7	TRBV28	many	TRBD2	TGTGCCAGCAGGGTTAGCGGGACTTCCTACGAGCAGTACTTC	CASRVSGTSYEQYF
TRBJ2-3	TRBV12-3/TRBV12-4	few	.	TGTGCCAGCAGATTAGGGGCGGGCAGCACAGATACGCAGTATTTT	CASRLGAGSTDTQYF
TRBJ2-7	TRBV11-2	.	.	TGTGCCAGCAGCTTAGACAGGTCGCAGGGTGAGCAGTACTTC	CASSLDRSQGEQYF
TRBJ2-5	TRBV3-1	.	TRBD2	TGTGCCAGCAGCCAAGATCGTCTAGCGGGAGGCCGGGGAGAGACCCAGTACTTC	CASSQDRLAGGRGETQYF
TRBJ1-6	TRBV12-3/TRBV12-4	few	TRBD1	TGTGCCAGCAGTCCTACAGGGGCCGGATCACCCCTCCACTTT	CASSPTGAGSPLHF
TRBJ2-7	TRBV7-9	many	TRBD2	TGTGCCAGCAGCCCCACTAGCGGGAGCTACAATGAGCAGTACTTC	CASSPTSGSYNEQYF
TRBJ2-1	TRBV4-1	few	TRBD1	TGCGCCAGCAGCCAAGAGAGGGGGCCCTACAATGAGCAGTTCTTC	CASSQERGPYNEQFF
TRBJ1-2	TRBV12-3/TRBV12-4	few	.	TGTGCTACGCCACCCCTTAACTATGGCTACACCTTC	CATPPLNYGYTF
TRBJ1-2	TRBV7-2	.	TRBD1	TGTGCCAGCAGCTCCTGGACAGGGGGGACCTATGGCTACACCTTC	CASSSWTGGTYGYTF
TRBJ2-5	TRBV28	.	TRBD2	TGTGCCAGCAGGTCAGGTGGACTAGGTTCGGGCGAGACCCAGTACTTC	CASRSGGLGSGETQYF
TRBJ2-3	TRBV5-1	.	TRBD2	TGCGCCAGCAGCACACGACTAGCGGGAGCCCGCCCAGATACGCAGTATTTT	CASSTRLAGARPDTQYF
TRBJ2-3	TRBV5-1	.	.	TGCGCCAGCAGCTCTATTTATCAAGATACGCAGTATTTT	CASSSIYQDTQYF
TRBJ1-1	TRBV12-3/TRBV12-4	.	.	TGTGCCAGCAGTTTAAGCGTGTTGGGGGGCTGGGGAGCTTTCTTT	CASSLSVLGGWGAFF
TRBJ2-7	TRBV2	.	TRBD2	TGTGCCAGCAGTGAAAAGCCTAGCGGGATCGCCGAGCAGTACTTC	CASSEKPSGIAEQYF
TRBJ2-7	TRBV2	.	TRBD1	TGTGCCACCGACGGGACAGATACCTACGAGCAGTACTTC	CATDGTDTYEQYF
TRBJ2-2	TRBV20-1	few	.	TGCAGTGCTAGGGGCGGGGGCCCGAACACCGGGGAGCTGTTTTTT	CSARGGGPNTGELFF
TRBJ2-1	TRBV20-1	few	.	TGCAGTGCTAGAGATGATAGCGGTAATTTTTACAATGAGCAGTTCTTC	CSARDDSGNFYNEQFF
TRBJ2-5	TRBV11-2	few	.	TGTGCCAGTTACGGGTCATCGGGGGCGCGTCCATTAGAGACCCAGTACTTC	CASYGSSGARPLETQYF
TRBJ2-7	TRBV29-1	.	.	TGCAGCGTTTCCGACAGCTCCTACGAGCAGTACTTC	CSVSDSSYEQYF